These 24 T cell receptor delta chains were all obtained from the same sample, sequenced in a study of delta chains in infants with herpesvirus infections. Gamma-chain- and delta-chain-specific primers converted PBMC RNA into TCR cDNA. TCRdb reprocessed the RT-PCR reads using CATT. Among 960 or so delta-chain clones, about 9.1% were seen once, and the ten largest hold just under 6%. The source was peripheral blood, collected at time point 2 of longitudinal follow-up. The receptors shown here come from a human donor who was a Ugandan infant, either HIV-exposed or HIV-unexposed (not recorded which).

Judged by abundance, this clone is large (0.1 to 1%). V usage is TRDV1 and J usage is TRDJ1; 7 bases match TRDD3. The CDR3 contains 19 residues. The germline V gene encodes CDR1 TSWWSYY and CDR2 QGS. The trim removed 1 base at V and 0 bases at J, leaving 14 bases unmatched. CDR3 region: CALGERLGIIPLYTDKLIF. CDR3 coding DNA: TGTGCTCTTGGGGAACGTCTGGGGATAATCCCTCTCTACACCGATAAACTCATCTTT.

This clone is large (0.1 to 1%). The chain uses TRDV2 and TRDJ3, with 9 bases identical to TRDD3. The CDR3 sequence is 18 residues long. The junction had 5 bases not matched to a gene; V was cut back by 3 bases and J by 0 bases. Germline values: CDR1 GEAIGNYY, CDR2 EKD. CDR3 in DNA: TGTGCCTGTGACGTACTGGGGGAGAGCTCCTGGGACACCCGACAGATGTTTTTC. Protein sequence: CACDVLGESSWDTRQMFF.

A note on this clone: This likely reflects a read error, since a far larger clone is one base away. Other DNA variants within this sample encode the same CDR3. The rearrangement links TRDV1 to TRDJ1; possible D gene TRDD3, 5 bases. The CDR3 sequence is 21 residues long. Germline V gene lookup returns CDR1 TSWWSYY and CDR2 QGS. V lost 4 bases to trimming and J lost 2 bases, with 32 bases between them. The chain's CDR3 is CALGGTQPIATVGELTDKLIF. Here the CDR3 DNA reads TGTGCTCTTGGGGGGACCCAACCAATCGCTACGGTCGGGGAACTGACCGATAAACTCATCTTT.

By sample share, this clone is large. The chain has TRDV1 and TRDJ1, with TRDD3 identical over 12 bases. Trimming cost V 0 bases and J 3 bases; bases outside gene matches: 23. This CDR3 spans 23 amino acids. Germline CDR1 TSWWSYY, CDR2 QGS. CDR3 protein: CALGELPRLSTGGYRWAADKLIF. CDR3 coding DNA: TGTGCTCTTGGGGAACTCCCGCGGCTTTCTACTGGGGGATACAGATGGGCGGCCGATAAACTCATCTTT.

This clone was seen a handful of times. Given a much more abundant clone one base away, this may be a read error. The chain is built from TRDV1 and TRDJ1, with 7 bases matching TRDD3. The CDR3 loop spans 21 amino acids. Looked up from germline, CDR1 is TSWWSYY and CDR2 is QGS. The CDR3 DNA is TGTGCTATTGGATACCAGGATGGGCGTTTCCAGGCTGGGGGGTACACCGATAAACTCATCTTT. As protein: CAIGYQDGRFQAGGYTDKLIF.

This clone was detected a few times. This chain uses TRDV2 with TRDJ3; 10 bases agree with TRDD3. CDR3 length equals 19 residues. V gave up 0 bases and J gave up 0 bases; unmatched junction bases: 4. CDR1 is GEAIGNYY and CDR2 is EKD in the germline V gene. The CDR3 protein is CACDTGGIRGSWDTRQMFF. The DNA of the CDR3 is TGTGCCTGTGACACCGGGGGGATACGCGGCTCCTGGGACACCCGACAGATGTTTTTC.

A few counts support this clone. In DNA form, the CDR3 reads TGTGCTCTTGGGGATCCCTCCTGGGGGATAACCAATAAACTCATCTTT. Translated: CALGDPSWGITNKLIF. This chain connects TRDV1 to TRDJ1; TRDD3 matches at 10 bases. CDR1 TSWWSYY and CDR2 QGS come from the germline V gene. The CDR3 is 16 amino acids. Trimming at V came to 3 bases and at J to 6 bases, leaving 10 bases not matched to a gene.

The chain is built from TRDV1 and TRDJ1, with 11 bases matching TRDD3. This CDR3 is built from 23 residues. V trimming: 3 bases; J trimming: 5 bases; junction bases outside the gene matches: 29. Germline V gene data show CDR1 as TSWWSYY and CDR2 as QGS. CDR3 residues: CALGELLPFRELAGGYSVDKLIF. The CDR3 DNA is TGTGCTCTTGGGGAGCTCCTGCCTTTTAGAGAATTAGCTGGGGGATACAGCGTAGATAAACTCATCTTT.

In its sample, this clone is large. The chain has TRDV1 and TRDJ1; 7 bases map to TRDD3. This CDR3 contains 21 residues. After removal of 1 base from V and 0 bases from J, the junction contained 20 bases not matched to a gene. CDR1 and CDR2 from the germline V gene are TSWWSYY and QGS. CDR3 sequence reads: CALGEPETYWGFRGYTDKLIF. In DNA form, the CDR3 reads TGTGCTCTTGGGGAACCCGAGACCTACTGGGGATTCAGGGGGTACACCGATAAACTCATCTTT.

By share, this clone counts as medium-sized. For the CDR3, the DNA is TGTGCTCTTGGGGACTGGGTTCCGGTTATAAGGGAGTACACCGATAAACTCATCTTT. Amino acids: CALGDWVPVIREYTDKLIF. The chain recombines TRDV1 with TRDJ1; a possible D gene is TRDD3 (5 bases). This CDR3 comprises 19 residues. Trimming shortened V by 3 bases and J by 0 bases, and 23 bases separated the two germline ends. Looked up from germline, CDR1 is TSWWSYY and CDR2 is QGS.

This clone is termed medium-sized. The genes are TRDV1 and TRDJ1; the D call may be TRDD2 or TRDD3 (6 bases each). The CDR3 spans 20 residues. CDR1 is TSWWSYY, CDR2 QGS, per germline. Between the trimmed V and J ends, which lost 4 bases and 7 bases, there was a span of 34 bases. The CDR3 loop reads CALGAILLPPVLGRAGKLIF. Here the CDR3 DNA reads TGTGCTCTTGGGGCTATCCTTCTTCCTCCCGTACTGGGACGGGCCGGTAAACTCATCTTT.

The chain couples TRDV1 to TRDJ1; TRDD3 matches 12 bases. Germline V gene lookup returns CDR1 TSWWSYY and CDR2 QGS. The CDR3 runs 18 residues. The trim removed 4 bases at V and 4 bases at J, leaving 13 bases unmatched. CDR3 region: CALGAKTSPGGYGDKLIF. The CDR3 DNA reads TGTGCTCTTGGGGCAAAAACTTCCCCTGGGGGATACGGCGATAAACTCATCTTT.

By sample fraction, this clone is large. The sample holds other DNA sequences that translate to the same CDR3. In nucleotides, the CDR3 is TGTGCAGCAAGCGCTGGCATAACCGATAAACTCATCTTT. Translated, it gives CAASAGITDKLIF. The gene calls are TRAV29/DV5 and TRDJ1; no clear D. The germline V and J ends were trimmed by 0 bases and 2 bases, with 8 bases remaining between them. From germline, CDR1 is NSMFDY and CDR2 ISSIKDK. The CDR3 covers 13 residues.

No V gene call is available, although the J gene is TRDJ3; the listed D gene, TRDD3, was not tested against the DNA. The CDR3 runs to 24 residues. This CDR3 is CSGINAEYMGTVIMCSWDTRQMFF. CDR3 coding DNA: TGCAGTGGTATCAACGCAGAGTACATGGGGACTGTCATAATGTGCTCCTGGGACACCCGACAGATGTTTTTC.

To note about this clone: A far larger clone differs by one base, so this is likely a read error. The chain links TRDV1 to TRDJ1, with 10 bases that match TRDD3. TCRdb supplies no J gene; here it was assigned by aligning the nucleotide sequence to germline. The CDR3 is made up of 19 amino acids. Trimming took 5 bases from V and 1 from J; bases not matched to a gene: 16. CDR1 is TSWWSYY, CDR2 QGS, per germline. In nucleotides, the CDR3 is TGTGCTCTTGGGCCAACTTGGGTGCTGGGGGATAGGGGCACCGATAAACTCATCTTT. It is translated as CALGPTWVLGDRGTDKLIF.

Notes on this clone: A far larger clone is just one base off, so this is likely a read error. In DNA, the CDR3 is TGTGCTCTTGGGGAACCGGCCTTCCAATTCTGGGGGATACGCTTCGATAAACTCATCTTT. Translating it yields CALGEPAFQFWGIRFDKLIF. The chain recombines TRDV1 with TRDJ1, with TRDD3 identical over 12 bases. The J gene is not listed in TCRdb, so it was assigned here from a DNA match to germline. Germline V gene sequence: CDR1 TSWWSYY, CDR2 QGS. V shed 1 base, J shed 4 bases, and the junction held 16 bases outside the gene matches. CDR3 length: 20 residues.

This clone was observed a few times. Since a much larger clone is just one base distant, this may be a read error. The V and J genes are TRDV2 and TRDJ2, with 8 bases fitting TRDD3. TCRdb gives no J gene; it was assigned here by matching the DNA to germline. The CDR3 consists of 17 residues. CDR1 is GEAIGNYY and CDR2 is EKD in the germline V gene. CDR3 protein: CASDTVNGGSSPAQLFF. DNA for the CDR3: TGTGCCAGTGACACCGTTAATGGGGGATCCTCACCAGCACAACTCTTCTTT.

By share of the sample, this clone is medium-sized. The V and J genes are TRDV2 and TRDJ1, with 9 bases identical to TRDD3. CDR3 length equals 18 residues. The germline V gene encodes CDR1 GEAIGNYY and CDR2 EKD. With 3 bases clipped from V and 0 bases from J, the junction kept 13 bases outside the gene matches. The CDR3 region is CACDSVGDRTTYTDKLIF. The CDR3 region has the DNA TGTGCCTGTGACTCGGTGGGGGATAGAACGACGTACACCGATAAACTCATCTTT.

Points on this clone: It may be a read error: a sequence one base away is much more abundant. This sample includes further DNA sequences coding for the same CDR3. The chain couples TRDV3 to TRDJ1; D is unclear. The germline V gene has CDR1 TVYSNPD and CDR2 GDNSRS (reference sequence). V lost 3 bases and J 1 base, leaving 21 bases between the germline ends. The CDR3 is 16 residues long. CDR3: CALEAGVETFTDKLIF. The CDR3 coding sequence is TGTGCCTTGGAGGCAGGGGTGGAGACGTTCACCGATAAACTCATCTTT.

The V gene is TRDV1, the J gene TRDJ1, with D possibly being TRDD2 or TRDD3 (9 bases each). V lost 0 bases and J 4 bases, leaving 30 bases between the germline ends. CDR1 and CDR2 (germline): TSWWSYY, QGS. The CDR3 runs 21 residues. The DNA for the CDR3 is TGTGCTCTTGGGGAACTATGGGGCCTTCCTACTCCTCTACTGGGGGACGATAAACTCATCTTT. Translating gives CALGELWGLPTPLLGDDKLIF.

By share, this clone ranks as medium-sized. CDR3 loop: CALGELSYWGIPYTDKLIF. CDR3 nucleotide sequence: TGTGCTCTTGGGGAACTTTCGTACTGGGGGATACCGTACACCGATAAACTCATCTTT. V and J are TRDV1 and TRDJ1; 12 bases line up with TRDD3. The CDR3 consists of 19 residues. With V trimmed by 0 bases and J by 0 bases, 8 bases remained unmatched. Looked up from germline, CDR1 is TSWWSYY and CDR2 is QGS.

This clone rates as large. This chain joins TRDV1 and TRDJ1, with D tentatively TRDD2 (6 bases). There are 22 residues in the CDR3. V was trimmed by 2 bases and J by 0 bases, leaving 31 bases between them. Germline CDR1 is TSWWSYY and CDR2 is QGS. CDR3 coding DNA: TGTGCTCTTGGGGAATTATTCCGCTTGCCTTCCATCCCTCCCGGGTACACCGATAAACTCATCTTT. Its translation: CALGELFRLPSIPPGYTDKLIF.

This clone is classed as large (0.1 to 1%). This chain links TRDV2 with TRDJ1; 12 positions agree with TRDD3. The germline V gene encodes CDR1 GEAIGNYY and CDR2 EKD. The CDR3 has 17 amino acids. Losses at the gene ends were 4 bases for V and 4 bases for J; bases not matched to a gene: 12. The CDR3 DNA follows: TGTGCCTGTGATCCCCTTTCGCCTGGGGGATACGACGATAAACTCATCTTT. This gives the protein CACDPLSPGGYDDKLIF.

This clone is medium-sized within its sample. The sample holds other DNA sequences that translate to the same CDR3. The chain couples TRDV2 to TRDJ1; 10 nucleotides align to TRDD3. CDR1 is GEAIGNYY and CDR2 is EKD in the germline V gene. CDR3 size: 15 residues. J was trimmed by 2 bases and V by 2 bases; bases with no gene match: 4. The CDR3 DNA sequence: TGTGCCTGTGACAGCCTACTGGGGGATACCGATAAACTCATCTTT. Its protein is CACDSLLGDTDKLIF.